This T cell receptor (beta chain) was retrieved from a study of naive and memory T cell subsets. Study observations and caveats: Over 85% of naive TCR sequences appeared only once, unlike memory subsets.

The CDR3 has 14 residues. V gave up 5 bases and J gave up 6 bases; unmatched junction bases: 4. Germline V lookup: CDR1 SEHNR, CDR2 FQNEAQ (reference sequence). A word on this clonotype: The antigen is unknown. A much larger clonotype is one base distant, so this may be a read error.

CD8 T cells were positively selected from what remained after CD4 positive selection. CD45RA-CD27- cells were effector memory; CD45RA+CD27- cells were EMRA. Both TRBC1 and TRBC2 were covered by a beta constant-region primer of two equimolar oligonucleotides. TCRdb reprocessed the UMI-ligation and nested PCR reads via MiXCR and lists one record per CDR3 protein. The table includes around 30,000 distinct CDR3 sequences, about 10% detected once. The sequenced sample was effector memory CD4+ T cells from blood. Subset here: effector memory, CD45RA- CD27-. This chain uses TRBV7-9 with TRBJ2-3; 11 bases match TRBD2. This receptor was identified in a human donor in good health. The DNA for the CDR3 is TGTGCCAGCAGCCACTGGACTAGCGGGGATACGCAGTATTTT. The encoded protein is CASSHWTSGDTQYF. Full variable domain (outside the CDR3, taken from reference TRBV7-9 and TRBJ2-3): DTGVSQNPRHKITKRGQNVTFRCDPISEHNRLYWYRQTLGQGPEFLTYFQNEAQLEKSRLLSDRFSAERPKGSFSTLEIQRTEQGDSAMYLCASSHWTSGDTQYFGPGTRLTVL.